This T cell receptor beta chain stems from a study of T cells in tuberculosis listed by TCRdb under 2018. Concerning the study at large: The study combined CD1B tetramers and high-throughput TCR immunosequencing to characterize T cells specific for the mycobacterial lipid antigen glucose monomycolate (GMM). In a South African clinical cohort, IGRA-negative adolescents, IGRA-positive adolescents with latent tuberculosis and adults with active tuberculosis were compared, with roughly 9 people in each group.

The immunoSEQ multiplex PCR assay was used to generate TCR libraries, with TCR-beta and/or TCR-alpha/delta assays applied to each sample. The amplified TCR libraries were sequenced on the Illumina high-throughput platform. For the original study's pipeline: Clustering and dimensionality reduction relied on pairwise TCRdist distances among GMM-specific receptors from T cells that were either sorted ex vivo or expanded in vitro. Each clinical repertoire received a mean NN-distance score, defined as the average TCRdist to the nearest 10% of tetramer-positive reference sequences. GEM TCR motif frequency was calculated as the fraction of unique TCRs that matched known GEM sequences in V/J usage and CDR3 length. Active tuberculosis was classified by linear discriminant analysis with leave-one-out cross-validation, implemented in scikit-learn. Not all clones reach the TCRdb copy of this immuneACCESS table, which keeps in-frame sequences only. Checked studies attribute under half of the gap to unresolved V genes and leave the rest unexplained. V, J and clone size reflect that table, while D and trimming were determined from the DNA. This sample gives 20,000 to 25,000 clones in total; roughly 92% of them show up just once. The ten top clones hold roughly a sixth of the sample.

As regards this clone: It lacks a known antigen. There are no base qualities to consult, and no much larger clone falls within one base.

The investigation overall reported the following: Smaller mean NN-distances to GMM-specific TCRs were observed in active tuberculosis TCR-alpha repertoires than in IGRA-negative controls, suggesting clonal expansion of GMM-specific TCRs. A classifier using the diverse GMM-specific repertoire reached 87% accuracy (AUROC around 0.9), compared with approximately 70% accuracy using GEM motif frequencies. Which clinical samples got chosen depended on the availability of cryopreserved specimens, and the active tuberculosis cases were adults, whereas the controls were adolescents. Smaller NN-distances were partly driven by shorter CDR3-alpha lengths in active tuberculosis patients, and statistical significance was not reached for the TCR-beta difference.

At study entry, adolescents were screened for latent tuberculosis infection by tuberculin skin test and QuantiFERON-TB GOLD In-Tube IGRA. Immunosequencing was performed on unsorted cryopreserved PBMC, with roughly 100,000 T cells per clinical donor covered on average. Eleven high schools in the Worcester region of the Western Cape, South Africa, served as enrollment sites for adolescents aged 12 to 18 years. Roughly 10 M. tuberculosis-infected adolescents and approximately ten uninfected adolescents were selected, with the two groups matched for age and sex. For the adolescents, PBMC were isolated by density centrifugation from freshly drawn heparinized blood and then cryopreserved. Taken from cysteine to phenylalanine, the CDR3 has 13 residues. Only the CDR3 portion is preserved as DNA: 39 bases, with reading frame beginning at the first base. A distance of 9 bases separates the germline ends of V and J, which lose 1 base and 8 bases respectively. CDR1 and CDR2, looked up from the germline V gene (reference sequence), are SSHAT and FNYEAQ.

The rearrangement joined TRBV7-7 to TRBJ1-3, and perhaps TRBD1 as D gene, on 6 matching bases. The clonotype comes from a donor aged 10-29 years with latent tuberculosis or without tuberculosis infection. Some clones in this sample may be carry-over from other donors' samples. Sequenced sample: PBMCs. The sequence in DNA is TGTGCCAGCAGCTTAGGACCAGGGGACACCATATATTTT. It translates to CASSLGPGDTIYF.